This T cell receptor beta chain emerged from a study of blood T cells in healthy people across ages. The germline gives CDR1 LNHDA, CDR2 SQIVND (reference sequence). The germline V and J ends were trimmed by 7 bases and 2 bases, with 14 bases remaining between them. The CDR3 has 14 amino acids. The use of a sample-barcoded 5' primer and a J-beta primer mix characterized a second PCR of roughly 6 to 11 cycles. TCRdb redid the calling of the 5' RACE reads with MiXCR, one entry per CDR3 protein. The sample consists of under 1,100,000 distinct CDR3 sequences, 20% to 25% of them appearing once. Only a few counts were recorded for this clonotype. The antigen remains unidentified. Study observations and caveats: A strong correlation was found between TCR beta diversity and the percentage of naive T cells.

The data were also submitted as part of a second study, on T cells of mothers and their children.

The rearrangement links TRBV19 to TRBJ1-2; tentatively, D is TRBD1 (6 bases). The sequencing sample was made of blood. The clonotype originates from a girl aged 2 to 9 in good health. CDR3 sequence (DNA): TGTGCCAGTAACAGGGAGCCGGGCAACTATGGCTACACCTTC. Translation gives CASNREPGNYGYTF.